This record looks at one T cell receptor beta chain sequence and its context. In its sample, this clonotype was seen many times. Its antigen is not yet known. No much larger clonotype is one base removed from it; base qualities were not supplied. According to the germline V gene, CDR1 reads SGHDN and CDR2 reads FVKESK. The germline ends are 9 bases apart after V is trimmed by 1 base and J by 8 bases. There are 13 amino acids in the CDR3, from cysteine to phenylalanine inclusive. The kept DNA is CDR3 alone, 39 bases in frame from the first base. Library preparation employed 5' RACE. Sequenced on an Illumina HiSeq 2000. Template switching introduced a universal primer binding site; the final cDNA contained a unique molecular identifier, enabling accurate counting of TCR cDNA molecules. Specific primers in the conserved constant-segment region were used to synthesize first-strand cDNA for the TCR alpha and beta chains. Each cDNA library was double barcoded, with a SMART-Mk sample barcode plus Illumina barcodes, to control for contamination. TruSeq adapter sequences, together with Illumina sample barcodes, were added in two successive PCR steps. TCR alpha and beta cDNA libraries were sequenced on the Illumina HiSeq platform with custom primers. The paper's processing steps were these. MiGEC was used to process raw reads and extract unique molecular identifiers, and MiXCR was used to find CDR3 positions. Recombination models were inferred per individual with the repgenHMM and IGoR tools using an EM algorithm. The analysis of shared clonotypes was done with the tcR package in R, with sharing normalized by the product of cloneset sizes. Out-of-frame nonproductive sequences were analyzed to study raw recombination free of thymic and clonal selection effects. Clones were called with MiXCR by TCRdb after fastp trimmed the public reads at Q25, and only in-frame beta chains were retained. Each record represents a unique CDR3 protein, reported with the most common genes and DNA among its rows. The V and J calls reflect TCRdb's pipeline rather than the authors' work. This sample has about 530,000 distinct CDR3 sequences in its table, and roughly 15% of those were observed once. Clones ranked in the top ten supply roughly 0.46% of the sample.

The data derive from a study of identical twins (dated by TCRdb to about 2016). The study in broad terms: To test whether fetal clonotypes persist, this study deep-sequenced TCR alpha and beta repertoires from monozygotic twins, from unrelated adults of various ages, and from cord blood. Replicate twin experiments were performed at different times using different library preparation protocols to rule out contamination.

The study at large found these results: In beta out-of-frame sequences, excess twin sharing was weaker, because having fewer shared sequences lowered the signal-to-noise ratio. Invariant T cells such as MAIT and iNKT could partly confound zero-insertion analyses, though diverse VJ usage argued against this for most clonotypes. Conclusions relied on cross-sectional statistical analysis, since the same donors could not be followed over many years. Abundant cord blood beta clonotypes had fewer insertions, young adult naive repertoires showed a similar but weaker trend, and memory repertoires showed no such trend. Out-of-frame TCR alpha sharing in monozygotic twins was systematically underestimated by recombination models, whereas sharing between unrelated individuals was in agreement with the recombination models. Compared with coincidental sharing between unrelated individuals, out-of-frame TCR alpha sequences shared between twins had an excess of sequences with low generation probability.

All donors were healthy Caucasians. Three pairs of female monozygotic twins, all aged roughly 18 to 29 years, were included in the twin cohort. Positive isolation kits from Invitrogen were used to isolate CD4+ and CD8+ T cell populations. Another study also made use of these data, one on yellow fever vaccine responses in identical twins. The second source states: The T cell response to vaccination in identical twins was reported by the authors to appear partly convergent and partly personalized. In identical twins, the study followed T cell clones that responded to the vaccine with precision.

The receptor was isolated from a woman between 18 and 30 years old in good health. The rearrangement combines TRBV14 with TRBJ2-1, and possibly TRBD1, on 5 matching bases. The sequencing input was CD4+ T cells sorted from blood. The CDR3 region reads CASSQGQIYEQFF. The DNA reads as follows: TGTGCCAGCAGCCAAGGACAGATCTATGAGCAGTTCTTC.